The entry below describes one TCR beta chain. Its antigen is not yet known. It has no much larger one-base neighbor in the sample; base qualities were not kept. This entry comes from a study (dated by TCRdb to the early 2020s). On the study overall, not on this receptor specifically: Further investigation, including longitudinal sampling and assessment of a control group, is stated by the authors to be required.

Survey-level sequencing on the immunoSEQ platform was used to profile the TCR beta chain repertoires. The authors processed their data as follows. Repertoire diversity was measured with the inverse Simpson index, and CDR3 amino acid length spectratypes and V-J pairing frequencies were compared. TCR beta CDR3 sequences were matched against VDJdb to annotate clonotypes specific to SARS-CoV-2, CMV, influenza A and EBV. TCRdb's version of the immuneACCESS table is confined to in-frame rearrangements and falls short of the full clone set. An unresolved V gene accounts for under half of the shortfall where checked; the remainder is of unknown origin. V, J and clone size reflect that table, while D and trimming were determined from the DNA. The table for this sample lists nearly 70,000 clones; around 93% of them were counted only once. Of the sample, roughly 4% falls within the top ten clones. PBMCs were isolated from peripheral blood, and genomic DNA from unsorted PBMCs was used for TCR beta sequencing.

The material sequenced was PBMCs. This receptor was obtained from a man in his forties with rheumatoid arthritis.

The CDR3 region reads CASSTISDRETQYF. The bases read TGTGCCAGCAGTACGATTTCGGACCGGGAGACCCAGTACTTC. The rearranged chain carries TRBV6-5 and TRBJ2-5; a confident D gene designation cannot be given. V sheds 5 bases and J sheds 5 bases, leaving 15 bases between their ends. Including cysteine and phenylalanine, the CDR3 has 14 amino acids. Only the CDR3 portion is preserved as DNA: 42 bases, with reading frame beginning at the first base. CDR1 and CDR2, looked up from the germline V gene, are MNHEY and SVGAGI.